Each of the 20 T cell receptor beta chains below was sequenced from the same sample in a study of cytomegalovirus exposure and HLA in healthy donors. Sequencing was performed with immunoSEQ multiplex PCR; in TCRdb, only in-frame clones are kept and a portion is missing. In the table there are about 120,000 clones, around nine tenths of which are singletons. Source material: PBMCs. Receptors were obtained from a woman aged 18-30 years in good health and CMV-seronegative.

J is TRBJ2-5 and V is TRBV5-1; D may be TRBD2 (6 bases). There are 16 residues in the CDR3. V lost 4 bases and J lost 7, with 23 bases in between. Per the germline V gene, CDR1 is SGHRS and CDR2 is YFSETQ. CDR3 nucleotides: TGCGCCAGCAGCCTTTCCTTTAGCGGAGGGGTTAGGACCCAGTACTTC. Translation: CASSLSFSGGVRTQYF. Full variable domain (outside the CDR3, taken from reference TRBV5-1 and TRBJ2-5): KAGVTQTPRYLIKTRGQQVTLSCSPISGHRSVSWYQQTPGQGLQFLFEYFSETQRNKGNFPGRFSGRQFSNSRSEMNVSTLELGDSALYLCASSLSFSGGVRTQYFGPGTRLLVL.

V is TRBV7-6 and J is TRBJ2-1, with 11 bases identical to TRBD2. Looked up from germline, CDR1 is SGHVS and CDR2 is FNYEAQ. The V segment lost 3 bases and the J segment 4 bases; nucleotides outside the gene matches: 5. The CDR3 covers 16 residues. The DNA of the CDR3 is TGTGCCAGCAGCTTTACTAGCGGGGGCCCATACAATGAGCAGTTCTTC. Translated: CASSFTSGGPYNEQFF.

V gene TRBV30 combines with J gene TRBJ2-7, with 13 bases fitting TRBD2. This CDR3 contains 16 residues. Germline V gene data show CDR1 as GTSNPN and CDR2 as SVGIG (reference sequence). The V and J ends lost 2 bases and 6 bases, in that order; junction bases with no gene match: 10. For the CDR3, the DNA is TGTGCCTGGAGTCCGCTGGGACTAGCGGGAAATTTCGAGCAGTACTTC. As protein: CAWSPLGLAGNFEQYF.

The chain links TRBV28 to TRBJ1-2; tentatively, D is TRBD1 (6 bases). Trimming shortened V by 4 bases and J by 8 bases, and 17 bases separated the two germline ends. The CDR3 is made up of 14 amino acids. Germline CDR1 and CDR2: MDHEN and SYDVKM. CDR3 sequence: CASSSGTPLKGYTF. The DNA of the CDR3 is TGTGCCAGCAGTTCCGGGACACCTCTTAAAGGCTACACCTTC.

The chain employs TRBV20-1 and TRBJ2-5; D might be TRBD1 (5 bases). With 3 bases removed from V and 4 bases from J, the gap between germline ends came to 6 bases. From germline, CDR1 is DFQATT and CDR2 SNEGSKA (reference sequence). The CDR3 has 11 residues. In DNA form, the CDR3 reads TGCAGTGCTAGCAGGGTAGAGACCCAGTACTTC. It is translated as CSASRVETQYF.

The rearrangement links TRBV29-1 to TRBJ2-3, with no clear D. This CDR3 comprises 11 residues. Germline V lookup: CDR1 SQVTM, CDR2 ANQGSEA. Between the trimmed V and J ends, which lost 7 bases and 4 bases, there was a span of 9 bases. This CDR3 reads CSAHYSDTQYF. The CDR3 region has the DNA TGCAGCGCTCACTATTCAGATACGCAGTATTTT.

This clone is a singleton in its sample. This chain joins TRBV5-1 and TRBJ2-7, with 11 bases that match TRBD1. In germline, CDR1 is SGHRS, CDR2 YFSETQ. J gave up 7 bases and V 4 bases, and 7 bases lay outside the gene matches. CDR3 size: 14 residues. Here the CDR3 reads CASSLGQGAWEQYF. The CDR3 DNA is TGCGCCAGCAGCCTCGGACAGGGGGCTTGGGAGCAGTACTTC.

V and J are TRBV27 and TRBJ2-7; D gene uncertain. V was clipped by 3 bases and J by 3 bases, with 18 bases between them. This CDR3 contains 16 residues. CDR1 is MNHEY and CDR2 is SMNVEV in the germline V gene (reference sequence). CDR3 DNA sequence: TGTGCCAGCAGTTTCTCCACAAAGGCGGCGAGCTACGAGCAGTACTTC. Protein product: CASSFSTKAASYEQYF.

This clone showed up just a few times. J is TRBJ1-5 and V is TRBV28; 10 bases match TRBD1. After removal of 6 bases from V and 1 base from J, the junction contained 6 bases not matched to a gene. The CDR3 contains 16 residues. CDR1 MDHEN and CDR2 SYDVKM come from the germline V gene. The CDR3 sequence: CASSSRDRGSNQPQHF. The CDR3 DNA is TGTGCCAGCAGCTCCCGGGACAGGGGAAGCAATCAGCCCCAGCATTTT.

The CDR3 loop reads CSATGGEQYF. CDR3 nucleotide sequence: TGCAGCGCGACAGGGGGGGAGCAGTACTTC. The rearrangement links TRBV29-1 to TRBJ2-7; TRBD1 matches at 9 bases. The junction had 2 bases not matched to a gene; V was cut back by 7 bases and J by 7 bases. The germline gives CDR1 SQVTM, CDR2 ANQGSEA. This CDR3 spans 10 amino acids.

The rearrangement joins TRBV4-3 to TRBJ2-7; 7 bases fit TRBD1. J was trimmed by 5 bases and V by 1 base; bases with no gene match: 8. Germline V lookup: CDR1 LGHNA, CDR2 YSLEER. CDR3 size: 15 residues. CDR3 amino acids: CASSQGDRAIDEQYF. CDR3 coding DNA: TGCGCCAGCAGCCAAGGCGACAGGGCTATCGACGAGCAGTACTTC.

The rearrangement uses TRBV7-6 and TRBJ1-4; a weak D match, TRBD1 (6 bases). Germline V gives CDR1 SGHVS, CDR2 FNYEAQ. Trimming removed 1 base from V and 4 bases from J, with 10 bases in between. The CDR3 loop spans 15 amino acids. The CDR3 DNA reads as TGTGCCAGCAGCTTAGGAACAGGGTATAATGAAAAACTGTTTTTT. Its protein product is CASSLGTGYNEKLFF.

The sample holds one count of this clone. This chain links TRBV5-4 with TRBJ2-7; 10 bases map to TRBD2. This CDR3 spans 15 amino acids. V trimming: 0 bases; J trimming: 5 bases; junction bases outside the gene matches: 5. CDR1 and CDR2 from the germline V gene are SGHNT and YYREEE (reference sequence). DNA of the CDR3: TGTGCCAGCAGCTTGGCCGGGACTAGCGTGCACGAGCAGTACTTC. It is translated as CASSLAGTSVHEQYF.

J is TRBJ2-7 and V is TRBV20-1; possibly TRBD1 for D (6 bases). Germline lookup yields CDR1 DFQATT and CDR2 SNEGSKA (reference sequence). V lost 6 bases, J lost 2 bases, and 8 bases lay in between. CDR3 size: 11 residues. In nucleotides, the CDR3 is TGCAGTGCCAGGGACACCTACGAGCAGTACTTC. This encodes CSARDTYEQYF.

V and J are TRBV19 and TRBJ2-7, with TRBD1 identical over 10 bases. J was trimmed by 2 bases and V by 6 bases; bases with no gene match: 7. The germline V gene encodes CDR1 LNHDA and CDR2 SQIVND (reference sequence). This CDR3 has 15 amino acids. The CDR3 spells CASRPGTGVTYEQYF. CDR3 coding DNA: TGTGCCAGTAGGCCCGGGACAGGGGTTACCTACGAGCAGTACTTC.

The genes are TRBV9 and TRBJ1-4; D unresolved. The CDR3 is made up of 14 amino acids. CDR1 and CDR2 from the germline V gene are SGDLS and YYNGEE. V was trimmed by 2 bases and J by 7 bases, leaving 12 bases between them. The CDR3 coding sequence is TGTGCCAGCAGCGTTGGCACATCCGCTGAAAAACTGTTTTTT. Translating it yields CASSVGTSAEKLFF. The full variable domain, in which reference TRBV9 and TRBJ1-4 provide the parts outside the CDR3, is DSGVTQTPKHLITATGQRVTLRCSPRSGDLSVYWYQQSLDQGLQFLIQYYNGEERAKGNILERFSAQQFPDLHSELNLSSLELGDSALYFCASSVGTSAEKLFFGSGTQLSVL.

The genes are TRBV10-1 and TRBJ2-4; D may be TRBD1 (5 bases). Germline V gives CDR1 WNHNN, CDR2 SYGVQD (reference sequence). V was pared by 4 bases and J by 0 bases, with 7 bases between. The CDR3 length is 14 residues. For the CDR3, the DNA is TGCGCCAGCAGTGGGACACTAGCCAAAAACATTCAGTACTTC. This sequence encodes CASSGTLAKNIQYF.

The chain links TRBV5-1 to TRBJ1-2; D not resolved. Germline V gene sequence: CDR1 SGHRS, CDR2 YFSETQ. The CDR3 contains 15 residues. The V end was cut by 0 bases, the J end by 8 bases, with 17 bases between. CDR3 nucleotide sequence: TGCGCCAGCAGCTTGGGAGTTCGGGTGGGGAGCGGCTACACCTTC. Its protein is CASSLGVRVGSGYTF.

J is TRBJ2-7 and V is TRBV5-1, with 9 positions matching TRBD1. The CDR3 runs to 15 residues. V lost 2 bases and J lost 4; bases outside the gene matches: 7. The V gene's germline CDR1 is SGHRS and CDR2 YFSETQ. In DNA form, the CDR3 reads TGCGCCAGCAGCTTAACCGGGACAGGGTTATACGAGCAGTACTTC. This translates into CASSLTGTGLYEQYF.

The chain combines TRBV29-1 with TRBJ1-2; 9 bases are shared with TRBD1. The CDR3 length is 13 residues. J lost 5 bases, V lost 6 bases, and 7 bases had no gene match. Germline V gene lookup returns CDR1 SQVTM and CDR2 ANQGSEA. CDR3 in DNA: TGCAGCGTCCTGACAGGGGGAGGGTATGGCTACACCTTC. Residues: CSVLTGGGYGYTF.